The 25 T cell receptor beta chains in this list originate from one sample, sequenced in a study of cytotoxic CD8 clonotypes in ibrutinib-treated CLL. Sequencing was performed with immunoSEQ multiplex PCR; in TCRdb, only in-frame clones are kept and a portion is missing. The sample gives 300,000 to 350,000 clones, about 77% of which show up once; 6.5% to 8.5% is in the top ten. Source: PBMCs, taken before ibrutinib treatment. The receptors stem from a human donor with chronic lymphocytic leukemia.

The chain is built from TRBV11-2 and TRBJ2-5; D possibly corresponds to TRBD1 (5 bases). Trimming pared 0 bases from V and 0 bases from J, leaving 11 bases between. Germline V gives CDR1 SGHAT, CDR2 FQNNGV. The CDR3 consists of 16 residues. CDR3 in amino acids: CASSLEPTEYQETQYF. In DNA form, the CDR3 reads TGTGCCAGCAGCTTAGAGCCGACAGAGTACCAAGAGACCCAGTACTTC.

The chain has TRBV5-4 and TRBJ2-5; no firm D call. V lost 0 bases to trimming and J lost 5 bases, with 14 bases between them. The CDR3 is 15 residues long. Germline CDR1 is SGHNT and CDR2 is YYREEE (reference sequence). The CDR3, as DNA: TGTGCCAGCAGCTTGGCGGCGAGCCTTGGGGAGACCCAGTACTTC. Translated: CASSLAASLGETQYF.

The gene calls are TRBV9 and TRBJ2-3; a possible D gene is TRBD1 (5 bases). The V end lost 3 bases, the J end lost 3 bases, and 8 bases lay between the germline ends. CDR1 and CDR2 from the germline V gene are SGDLS and YYNGEE. This CDR3 spans 13 amino acids. This chain's CDR3 is CASSATATDTQYF. For the CDR3, the DNA is TGTGCCAGCAGCGCGACAGCGACAGATACGCAGTATTTT.

The rearrangement joins TRBV19 to TRBJ2-2; 10 nucleotides agree with TRBD2. CDR3 length: 16 amino acids. Germline trimming cut 3 bases from V and 4 bases from J; bases unmatched to any gene: 5. Germline lookup yields CDR1 LNHDA and CDR2 SQIVND (reference sequence). In nucleotides, the CDR3 is TGTGCCAGTAGTATTAGCGGGAGGACACCCACCGGGGAGCTGTTTTTT. Translated: CASSISGRTPTGELFF. Supplemented by reference TRBV19 and TRBJ2-2, the full variable domain reads DGGITQSPKYLFRKEGQNVTLSCEQNLNHDAMYWYRQDPGQGLRLIYYSQIVNDFQKGDIAEGYSVSREKKESFPLTVTSAQKNPTAFYLCASSISGRTPTGELFFGEGSRLTVL.

This clone was counted once. The chain employs TRBV19 and TRBJ2-3; D might be TRBD2 (5 bases). This CDR3 contains 13 residues. The germline V and J ends were trimmed by 7 bases and 0 bases, with 8 bases remaining between them. CDR1 is LNHDA and CDR2 is SQIVND in the germline V gene (reference sequence). CDR3 loop: CASKRTSTDTQYF. The CDR3 coding sequence is TGTGCCAGTAAGAGGACTAGCACAGATACGCAGTATTTT.

This rearrangement joins TRBV25-1 to TRBJ1-1, with unresolved D. Trimming shortened V by 4 bases and J by 6 bases, and 15 bases separated the two germline ends. This CDR3 contains 14 residues. The germline CDR1 and CDR2 sequences are MGHDK and SYGVNS. The CDR3 reads CASSVPGEVSEAFF. The DNA for the CDR3 is TGTGCCAGCAGTGTTCCGGGTGAGGTTTCTGAAGCTTTCTTT.

CDR3 sequence reads: CASSLAGTGVGNTIYF. In DNA, the CDR3 is TGCGCCAGCAGCTTGGCCGGGACAGGGGTAGGAAACACCATATATTTT. J is TRBJ1-3 and V is TRBV5-1; 10 bases line up with TRBD1. Trimming cost V 0 bases and J 4 bases; bases outside gene matches: 4. This CDR3 is built from 16 residues. The germline CDR1 and CDR2 sequences are SGHRS and YFSETQ.

The chain uses TRBV5-4 and TRBJ2-1; 8 positions match TRBD2. Germline-derived CDR1 and CDR2 are SGHNT and YYREEE (reference sequence). After removal of 0 bases from V and 1 base from J, the junction contained 3 bases not matched to a gene. CDR3 size: 16 residues. DNA for the CDR3: TGTGCCAGCAGCTTGGCCGGGGGGGGTTCCTACAATGAGCAGTTCTTC. Encoded protein: CASSLAGGGSYNEQFF.

This chain uses TRBV28 with TRBJ2-5; D gene uncertain. This CDR3 comprises 12 residues. Germline V CDR1 and CDR2: MDHEN, SYDVKM. Trimming left V 5 bases short and J 1 base short, with 5 bases between. The CDR3 is CASSQPQETQYF. In DNA, the CDR3 is TGTGCCAGCAGTCAACCCCAAGAGACCCAGTACTTC.

This rearrangement joins TRBV7-2 to TRBJ2-1, with 12 positions matching TRBD2. After removal of 1 base from V and 4 bases from J, the junction contained 2 bases not matched to a gene. This CDR3 is 16 amino acids long. The germline V gene has CDR1 SGHTA and CDR2 FQGNSA. CDR3 bases: TGTGCCAGCAGCTTAGTCGGGACTAGCGGGTACAATGAGCAGTTCTTC. This translates into CASSLVGTSGYNEQFF.

The V and J genes are TRBV6-5 and TRBJ1-2, with 7 positions matching TRBD1. Germline lookup yields CDR1 MNHEY and CDR2 SVGAGI. V lost 8 bases and J lost 1; bases outside the gene matches: 1. This CDR3 region has 12 residues. The CDR3 sequence: CASDRVNYGYTF. CDR3 DNA: TGTGCCAGCGACAGGGTTAACTATGGCTACACCTTC.

The V and J genes are TRBV11-2 and TRBJ2-7; 11 nucleotides agree with TRBD1. Germline CDR1 SGHAT, CDR2 FQNNGV. This CDR3 has 17 amino acids. V lost 3 bases to trimming and J lost 4 bases; unmatched junction nucleotides: 11. The CDR3 protein is CASSFLGPGQGEYEQYF. CDR3 nucleotides: TGTGCCAGCAGCTTTTTGGGCCCGGGACAGGGGGAATACGAGCAGTACTTC.

V is TRBV27 and J is TRBJ1-5; possible D gene TRBD1, 5 bases. Trimming left V 11 bases short and J 5 bases short, with 28 bases between. This CDR3 region has 17 residues. Per germline, CDR1 MNHEY and CDR2 SMNVEV (reference sequence). The CDR3, as DNA: TGTGCCGCCGGACCCCTTCGGGGGGATGGCGTCTATCAGCCCCAGCATTTT. It specifies CAAGPLRGDGVYQPQHF.

This sequence joins TRBV11-2 and TRBJ2-7; D gene unclear. The germline gives CDR1 SGHAT, CDR2 FQNNGV. V lost 1 base, J lost 3 bases, and 7 bases lay in between. This CDR3 is 13 amino acids long. The CDR3 DNA reads as TGTGCCAGCAGCTTAGTGCCCTACTACGAGCAGTACTTC. Residues: CASSLVPYYEQYF.

The chain employs TRBV4-2 and TRBJ1-5; no firm D call. The germline V and J ends were trimmed by 0 bases and 4 bases, with 10 bases remaining between them. The CDR3 is made up of 15 amino acids. The germline V gene has CDR1 LGHNA and CDR2 YNFKEQ. In DNA form, the CDR3 reads TGTGCCAGCAGCCAAGATAATTTGGGGAATCAGCCCCAGCATTTT. Translating it yields CASSQDNLGNQPQHF.

The chain joins TRBV19 to TRBJ2-1; tentative D call: TRBD1 (5 bases). The germline V gene encodes CDR1 LNHDA and CDR2 SQIVND (reference sequence). The CDR3 loop spans 15 amino acids. V shed 0 bases and J shed 5 bases, with 11 bases lying between them. The CDR3 sequence: CASSIDDSDHNEQFF. For the CDR3, the DNA is TGTGCCAGTAGTATAGACGACAGCGATCACAATGAGCAGTTCTTC.

J is TRBJ2-7 and V is TRBV5-1; D may be TRBD1 or TRBD2 (5 bases each). CDR3 size: 13 residues. Germline CDR1 is SGHRS and CDR2 is YFSETQ. Trimming stripped 4 bases from V and 6 bases from J, with 14 bases between. The CDR3 sequence: CASSESGDPEQYF. For the CDR3, the DNA is TGCGCCAGCAGCGAGAGTGGGGACCCCGAGCAGTACTTC.

The sample holds a few counts of this clone. The CDR3 loop is CAWSARTDLNTEAFF. CDR3 sequence (DNA): TGTGCCTGGAGTGCCCGGACAGATTTGAACACTGAAGCTTTCTTT. The chain is built from TRBV30 and TRBJ1-1, with a possible D match to TRBD1 (6 bases). Trimming shortened V by 1 base and J by 0 bases, and 12 bases separated the two germline ends. This CDR3 is built from 15 residues. Germline loops: CDR1 GTSNPN, CDR2 SVGIG (reference sequence).

The V gene is TRBV25-1, the J gene TRBJ2-1; 9 nucleotides agree with TRBD2. V lost 6 bases to trimming and J lost 0 bases; unmatched junction nucleotides: 3. The length of the CDR3 is 15 residues. CDR1 and CDR2 from the germline V gene are MGHDK and SYGVNS. Here the CDR3 reads CASRAAGGSYNEQFF. Written as DNA, the CDR3 is TGTGCCAGCAGGGCAGCGGGAGGCTCCTACAATGAGCAGTTCTTC.

The chain couples TRBV11-2 to TRBJ2-1, with D tentatively TRBD1 (6 bases). The CDR3 spans 15 residues. V lost 6 bases to trimming and J lost 5 bases, with 17 bases between them. Germline CDR1 is SGHAT and CDR2 is FQNNGV. The CDR3 protein is CASSQGPLGDNEQFF. The DNA for the CDR3 is TGTGCCAGCAGTCAGGGGCCCCTGGGCGACAATGAGCAGTTCTTC.

V usage is TRBV25-1 and J usage is TRBJ1-1; 7 positions agree with TRBD1. The J segment lost 7 bases and the V segment lost 3 bases, leaving 8 bases of the junction unmatched. Germline V CDR1 and CDR2: MGHDK, SYGVNS. The CDR3 is 14 amino acids. The CDR3 DNA follows: TGTGCCAGCAGTGATTTGCCCCGGACAGGTGAAGCTTTCTTT. It yields the protein CASSDLPRTGEAFF.

This chain connects TRBV10-3 to TRBJ2-7; TRBD1 matches 8 bases. The CDR3 runs to 17 residues. From germline, CDR1 is ENHRY and CDR2 SYGVKD. The V segment lost 3 bases and the J segment 4 bases; nucleotides outside the gene matches: 14. CDR3: CAISEIPGQGTLYEQYF. In DNA form, the CDR3 reads TGTGCCATCAGTGAAATTCCCGGACAGGGCACCCTATACGAGCAGTACTTC.

This chain connects TRBV9 to TRBJ2-7, with D possibly TRBD1 on 5 matching bases. This CDR3 comprises 14 residues. Trimming pared 4 bases from V and 3 bases from J, leaving 14 bases between. Germline CDR1 is SGDLS and CDR2 is YYNGEE. CDR3 loop: CASSPGIDSYEQYF. The DNA for the CDR3 is TGTGCCAGCAGCCCTGGGATCGACAGCTACGAGCAGTACTTC.

The chain carries TRBV25-1 and TRBJ2-5; D gene uncertain. CDR3 size: 10 residues. Germline CDR1 MGHDK, CDR2 SYGVNS. V dropped 11 bases and J dropped 5 bases, with 9 bases sitting between them. CDR3 in amino acids: CACESETQYF. CDR3 bases: TGTGCCTGCGAGAGTGAGACCCAGTACTTC.

The V call is TRBV15, the J call TRBJ1-2; D gene unclear. The ends were cut back, 1 base at V and 1 base at J, with 7 bases in the middle. The CDR3 extends over 14 amino acids. CDR1 LNHNV and CDR2 YYDKDF come from the germline V gene (reference sequence). DNA of the CDR3: TGTGCCACCAGCAGAGCGGGGATTAACTATGGCTACACCTTC. The encoded protein is CATSRAGINYGYTF.